A single sample gave rise to the 18 T cell receptor beta chains below, sequenced in a study of blood T cell repertoires in COVID-19. The data were produced by immunoSEQ multiplex PCR, yet TCRdb's version contains in-frame clones alone and is incomplete. This table has about 410,000 clones, about nine tenths appearing once. The sequencing sample was made of PBMCs or T cells enriched from blood (not recorded which). Source of these receptors: a woman in her twenties or thirties who had recovered from COVID-19.

The J gene is TRBJ2-3, the V gene TRBV19; TRBD1 is a possible D gene (6 bases). The CDR3 is made up of 15 amino acids. CDR1 LNHDA and CDR2 SQIVND come from the germline V gene (reference sequence). The V and J ends lost 6 bases and 1 base respectively, with 14 bases between them. Written as DNA, the CDR3 is TGTGCCAGTAGCCTAGGGGGAAGTGGCACAGATACGCAGTATTTT. It translates to CASSLGGSGTDTQYF.

The chain has TRBV14 and TRBJ2-7; 7 bases are shared with TRBD1. Germline CDR1 and CDR2: SGHDN and FVKESK. V dropped 3 bases and J dropped 3; count of bases not matched to a gene: 5. CDR3 size: 14 residues. The CDR3 DNA reads TGTGCCAGCAGCCACCGGGCAGGGGGCTACGAGCAGTACTTC. Translation: CASSHRAGGYEQYF.

The genes are TRBV27 and TRBJ2-7, with a tentative D call TRBD1 (5 bases). Deletions cut 4 bases from V and 2 bases from J, with 12 bases between. CDR3 size: 14 residues. In germline, CDR1 is MNHEY, CDR2 SMNVEV (reference sequence). This CDR3 reads CASSYTRGTYEQYF. Here the CDR3 DNA reads TGTGCCAGCAGTTACACAAGGGGAACCTACGAGCAGTACTTC.

The rearrangement uses TRBV27 and TRBJ2-1, with 10 bases fitting TRBD1. This CDR3 contains 15 residues. The germline gives CDR1 MNHEY, CDR2 SMNVEV (reference sequence). The trim removed 2 bases at V and 4 bases at J, leaving 2 bases unmatched. The CDR3 nucleotides read TGTGCCAGCAGTTTACGACAGGGGGCTTACAATGAGCAGTTCTTC. Translating gives CASSLRQGAYNEQFF.

The table lists this clone with a count of one. J is TRBJ1-2 and V is TRBV29-1, with 8 bases aligning to TRBD1. CDR1 is SQVTM, CDR2 ANQGSEA, per germline. The length of the CDR3 is 16 residues. V dropped 3 bases and J dropped 4; count of bases not matched to a gene: 13. The CDR3 loop reads CSVDFIRQGAFYGYTF. Here the CDR3 DNA reads TGCAGCGTTGACTTCATCAGGCAGGGGGCGTTCTATGGCTACACCTTC.

The J gene is TRBJ1-1, the V gene TRBV5-1; 9 bases align to TRBD1. The CDR3 loop spans 15 amino acids. The V gene's germline CDR1 is SGHRS and CDR2 YFSETQ. Unmatched junction bases numbered 7, after V lost 4 bases and J lost 3 bases. The CDR3 coding sequence is TGCGCCAGCAGCGACGGACAGGGGATGTACACTGAAGCTTTCTTT. Its translation: CASSDGQGMYTEAFF.

V gene TRBV30 combines with J gene TRBJ2-1, with TRBD1 matching 7 bases. The J segment lost 3 bases and the V segment lost 0 bases, leaving 2 bases of the junction unmatched. Germline V gene sequence: CDR1 GTSNPN, CDR2 SVGIG (reference sequence). The CDR3 is made up of 14 amino acids. CDR3 coding DNA: TGTGCCTGGAGTGTACAGGGGATCTACAATGAGCAGTTCTTC. Protein: CAWSVQGIYNEQFF.

This clone was observed a single time. V and J are TRBV30 and TRBJ1-5, with 7 bases aligning to TRBD1. The germline CDR1 and CDR2 sequences are GTSNPN and SVGIG (reference sequence). Trimming removed 4 bases from V and 3 bases from J; junction bases left unmatched: 9. The CDR3 loop spans 15 amino acids. The CDR3 DNA reads TGTGCCTGGACTAGACAGGGACAACACAATCAGCCCCAGCATTTT. The encoded protein is CAWTRQGQHNQPQHF.

CDR3 bases: TGTGCCAGCACCCAAGGAGGGCTGCGATGGTACGAGCAGTACTTC. Translation: CASTQGGLRWYEQYF. This chain links TRBV6-5 with TRBJ2-7; maybe TRBD2 (6 bases). CDR3 length: 15 residues. V was cut by 7 bases and J by 4 bases, with 20 bases left in between. CDR1 and CDR2 from the germline V gene are MNHEY and SVGAGI.

The V and J genes are TRBV6-5 and TRBJ1-1, with no clear D. Between the trimmed V and J ends, which lost 6 bases and 8 bases, there was a span of 10 bases. Germline CDR1 reads MNHEY; CDR2 reads SVGAGI. This CDR3 contains 11 residues. The DNA of the CDR3 is TGTGCCAGCAGACTCCGAGGGGAAGCTTTCTTT. This encodes CASRLRGEAFF.

The chain combines TRBV10-3 with TRBJ1-5, with 10 bases aligning to TRBD1. V lost 6 bases and J lost 5; bases outside the gene matches: 4. Germline values: CDR1 ENHRY, CDR2 SYGVKD. This CDR3 has 14 amino acids. The DNA of the CDR3 is TGTGCCATCAGCTACGGGACAGGGGATCAGCCCCAGCATTTT. Protein sequence: CAISYGTGDQPQHF.

The sample holds a few counts of this clone. The rearrangement links TRBV7-2 to TRBJ2-7, with 8 bases lining up with TRBD2. V shed 5 bases and J 5 bases; nucleotides not matched to a gene: 8. Germline CDR1 SGHTA, CDR2 FQGNSA. The CDR3 consists of 14 residues. The CDR3 loop is CASSSSGSQDEQYF. As DNA, the CDR3 is TGTGCCAGCAGCAGCAGCGGGAGCCAAGACGAGCAGTACTTC.

V is TRBV21-1 and J is TRBJ1-3; the D call in the table, TRBD1, was not verified against the DNA. TRBV21-1 is reported as a pseudogene. The CDR3 runs to 14 residues. The DNA for the CDR3 is TGTGCCAGCAGCAAGAAGGACAGAGGAAGCACCATATATTTT. Its translation: CASSKKDRGSTIYF.

The rearrangement links TRBV4-2 to TRBJ2-1; 9 bases are a match to TRBD1. CDR1 and CDR2 (germline): LGHNA, YNFKEQ. The CDR3 spans 16 residues. The V segment lost 0 bases and the J segment 9 bases; nucleotides outside the gene matches: 9. The CDR3 coding sequence is TGTGCCAGCAGCCAAGATCTCGGGACAGGGAGCGGTGAGCAGTTCTTC. This encodes CASSQDLGTGSGEQFF.

The chain couples TRBV5-6 to TRBJ2-5; D remains unclear. This CDR3 region has 16 residues. Germline CDR1 reads SGHDT; CDR2 reads YYEEEE. V lost 0 bases and J lost 5, with 17 bases in between. DNA for the CDR3: TGTGCCAGCAGCTTGGCTTTCAGGCCAGGCGAGGAGACCCAGTACTTC. It codes for CASSLAFRPGEETQYF.

The chain employs TRBV3-1 (or the pseudogene TRBV3-2) and TRBJ1-2; the D gene is possibly TRBD1 (5 bases). Looked up from germline, CDR1 is LGHDT and CDR2 is YNNKEL (reference sequence). This CDR3 contains 13 residues. The V and J ends lost 0 bases and 8 bases respectively, with 10 bases between them. The CDR3 DNA reads as TGTGCCAGCAGCCAAGAAGGGGTTGGCGGCTACACCTTC. Translated: CASSQEGVGGYTF.

This chain joins TRBV23-1 and TRBJ2-1, with D possibly being TRBD2 (6 bases). TRBV23-1 is designated an ORF whose function remains uncertain. The CDR3 runs 15 residues. Trimming pared 1 base from V and 6 bases from J, leaving 13 bases between. The CDR3 DNA reads TGCGCCAGCAGTCAATATTTGGAGGGATCCAATGAGCAGTTCTTC. It yields the protein CASSQYLEGSNEQFF.

CDR3 nucleotide sequence: TGTGCCAGCACCGGAACTATAAACACTGAAGCTTTCTTT. Its translation is CASTGTINTEAFF. This chain joins TRBV6-5 and TRBJ1-1, with D unclear. Germline assignment: CDR1 MNHEY and CDR2 SVGAGI. This CDR3 region has 13 residues. Trimming left V 7 bases short and J 2 bases short, with 11 bases between.